One TCR beta chain is described in this entry. Its antigen remains unknown. Trimming left V 4 bases short and J 7 bases short, with 16 bases between. This CDR3 region has 15 residues. Germline loops: CDR1 MGHDK, CDR2 SYGVNS. TCRdb re-derived calls from the RT-PCR reads in MiXCR, one entry per CDR3 protein. The table has fewer than 250,000 distinct CDR3 sequences, around 14% seen once. The record originates from a study of response to subunit inactivated influenza vaccine. Whole-study results and caveats: Authors suggested that a seasonal influenza vaccination recruits few new T cells each time.

This chain connects TRBV25-1 to TRBJ1-4, with D perhaps matching TRBD1 (5 bases). The clonotype comes from a man over 45 who received an inactivated influenza vaccine. This specimen was CD8+ T cells sorted from PBMCs, taken roughly 5 days after vaccination. For the CDR3, the DNA is TGTGCCAGCAGTGTCGACAGTTTTTTCACTGAAAAACTGTTTTTT. It encodes CASSVDSFFTEKLFF.